This section outlines one T cell receptor beta chain sequence together with its context. This record comes from a study of blood T cell repertoires in COVID-19. Background on the study: The United States, Italy and Spain provided the acute and convalescent COVID-19 samples. Sources were T cells, B-cell-depleted T cells, or PBMCs; the material itself was cDNA or gDNA.

V lost 7 bases and J 9 bases, leaving 16 bases between the germline ends. CDR3 length equals 14 residues. Germline V gene sequence: CDR1 MDHEN, CDR2 SYDVKM. Under the authors' procedure: How many nucleated cells were present was estimated from reference gene primer amplification. Profiling relied on immunoSEQ multiplex PCR, and the TCRdb table lists in-frame clones only, not all of them. V and J calls and clone size come straight from that table; D and trimming were deduced from the DNA. The table records 45,000 to 75,000 clones, around nine tenths of them present only once. This receptor was obtained from a man in his sixties with acute or convalescent COVID-19. The chain has TRBV28 and TRBJ1-6; D unclear. The source material was peripheral blood. The CDR3 here is CASTRTLVGSPLHF. CDR3 DNA: TGTGCCAGCACAAGGACTCTGGTTGGTTCACCCCTCCACTTT.